The clone carrying this TCR beta chain was seen more than once but under ten times. Seattle-derived patients entered the study during active infection and were followed longitudinally. How the authors handled the data: Cell counts per sample came from amplifying reference gene primers. Clones were read by immunoSEQ multiplex PCR, and TCRdb kept only the in-frame ones, dropping some. Clonal size and the V and J genes are those of that table, whereas D and trimming came from the DNA. Among hundreds of thousands of clones listed, about 82% were seen once. This record belongs to a study of blood T cell repertoires in COVID-19. Study background: T cells, B-cell-depleted T cells, or PBMCs supplied cDNA or gDNA.

CDR3 size: 13 residues. Germline loops: CDR1 LGHDT, CDR2 YNNKEL (reference sequence). Trimming cost V 1 base and J 10 bases, with 10 bases left between them. Sequencing was done on a sample of peripheral blood. The receptor comes from a woman over 75 with COVID-19, enrolled during active disease. The V call is TRBV3-1 (or the pseudogene TRBV3-2), the J call TRBJ1-4, with D possibly matching TRBD1 (5 bases). Here the CDR3 reads CASSQGDTGKLFF. CDR3 in DNA: TGTGCCAGCAGCCAAGGTGACACAGGAAAACTGTTTTTT.